Presented here are 18 T cell receptor beta chains from one specimen sequenced in a study of blood T cell repertoires in COVID-19. Some clones are missing from TCRdb's copy, which holds only in-frame ones; the method was immunoSEQ multiplex PCR. This repertoire shows about 80,000 clones, 80% to 85% found once; its top ten account for about a third. The specimen sequenced was peripheral blood. The receptors stem from a woman between 65 and 79 years old with acute or convalescent COVID-19.

V gene TRBV25-1 combines with J gene TRBJ2-1, with a weak D call TRBD1 (5 bases). Between the trimmed V and J ends, which lost 7 bases and 7 bases, there was a span of 14 bases. The germline V gene encodes CDR1 MGHDK and CDR2 SYGVNS. The CDR3 is 13 residues long. The CDR3 loop reads CASTSTGHNEQFF. The CDR3 DNA reads as TGTGCCAGCACTAGTACTGGACATAATGAGCAGTTCTTC.

The chain employs TRBV5-4 and TRBJ2-3; D possibly corresponds to TRBD2 (6 bases). V dropped 4 bases and J dropped 2 bases, with 14 bases sitting between them. CDR3 length: 15 amino acids. Germline-derived CDR1 and CDR2 are SGHNT and YYREEE (reference sequence). CDR3 region: CASSILSGPTDTQYF. The CDR3 DNA reads TGTGCCAGCAGCATCCTTAGCGGCCCCACAGATACGCAGTATTTT. Full variable domain (outside the CDR3, taken from reference TRBV5-4 and TRBJ2-3): ETGVTQSPTHLIKTRGQQVTLRCSSQSGHNTVSWYQQALGQGPQFIFQYYREEENGRGNFPPRFSGLQFPNYSSELNVNALELDDSALYLCASSILSGPTDTQYFGPGTRLTVL.

The J gene is TRBJ1-3, the V gene TRBV7-9; 8 bases agree with TRBD1. With V trimmed by 6 bases and J by 3 bases, 4 bases remained unmatched. CDR1 is SEHNR, CDR2 FQNEAQ, per germline (reference sequence). The CDR3 is 14 amino acids. The CDR3 nucleotides read TGTGCCAGCAGAGAGGACAGGGATGGAAACACCATATATTTT. It specifies CASREDRDGNTIYF.

V usage is TRBV4-2 and J usage is TRBJ2-5, with 7 bases that match TRBD2. The CDR3 has 16 amino acids. J gave up 4 bases and V 0 bases, and 8 bases lay outside the gene matches. Germline V gene sequence: CDR1 LGHNA, CDR2 YNFKEQ. The CDR3 protein is CASSQEGSTGGETQYF. The CDR3 DNA follows: TGTGCCAGCAGCCAAGAAGGGTCAACGGGAGGAGAGACCCAGTACTTC.

This chain connects TRBV10-2 to TRBJ2-6, with 7 positions matching TRBD2. The CDR3 covers 17 residues. The junction had 8 bases not matched to a gene; V was cut back by 6 bases and J by 0 bases. From germline, CDR1 is WSHSY and CDR2 SAAADI. The CDR3 region has the DNA TGCGCCAGCAGCCTAGCGGAGGCAACCTCTGGGGCCAACGTCCTGACTTTC. It translates to CASSLAEATSGANVLTF.

The CDR3 DNA follows: TGTGCCAGCAGCCTGTCTTTCGACAGTGCGGTCTCTGGAAACACCATATATTTT. Translated, it gives CASSLSFDSAVSGNTIYF. The V and J genes are TRBV5-5 and TRBJ1-3, with D perhaps TRBD1 (5 bases). Germline CDR1 and CDR2: SGHKS and YYEKEE (reference sequence). V lost 4 bases, J lost 0 bases, and 20 bases lay in between. The CDR3 runs to 18 residues.

The V gene is TRBV7-3, the J gene TRBJ2-2, with 14 bases lining up with TRBD2. The CDR3 runs to 16 residues. The trim removed 5 bases at V and 5 bases at J, leaving 4 bases unmatched. CDR1 is SGHTA and CDR2 is FQGTGA in the germline V gene. The CDR3 sequence is CASSLGLAGGTGELFF. The CDR3 DNA follows: TGTGCCAGCAGCCTAGGACTAGCGGGAGGAACCGGGGAGCTGTTTTTT.

The V call is TRBV2, the J call TRBJ2-5; 11 positions match TRBD2. The CDR3 loop spans 15 amino acids. The germline CDR1 and CDR2 sequences are SNHLY and FYNNEI. The junction had 5 bases not matched to a gene; V was cut back by 6 bases and J by 2 bases. The CDR3 sequence is CASRLRTSGQETQYF. DNA of the CDR3: TGTGCCAGCAGGCTGAGGACTAGCGGGCAAGAGACCCAGTACTTC.

The rearrangement joins TRBV7-9 to TRBJ2-7; possibly TRBD2 for D (5 bases). Trimming shortened V by 2 bases and J by 2 bases, and 10 bases separated the two germline ends. Germline CDR1 SEHNR, CDR2 FQNEAQ (reference sequence). The CDR3 runs to 14 residues. The CDR3 DNA follows: TGTGCCAGCAGCTTACGAGACTACGCCTACGAGCAGTACTTC. Translated, it gives CASSLRDYAYEQYF.

The V call is TRBV10-2, the J call TRBJ1-6, with D uncertain. CDR1 and CDR2 (germline): WSHSY, SAAADI. Between the trimmed V and J ends, which lost 3 bases and 8 bases, there was a span of 8 bases. The CDR3 spans 13 residues. In DNA form, the CDR3 reads TGCGCCAGCAGTGATATTAGATATTCACCCCTCCACTTT. Residues: CASSDIRYSPLHF.

The chain carries TRBV5-1 and TRBJ2-1; D is perhaps TRBD2 (5 bases). Looked up from germline, CDR1 is SGHRS and CDR2 is YFSETQ. V was trimmed by 4 bases and J by 2 bases, leaving 13 bases between them. This CDR3 region has 15 residues. In nucleotides, the CDR3 is TGCGCCAGCAGCCTCGGAGGAAGTGCCTACAATGAGCAGTTCTTC. Translation gives CASSLGGSAYNEQFF.

This sequence joins TRBV10-3 and TRBJ1-2; D is undetermined. CDR1 and CDR2 from the germline V gene are ENHRY and SYGVKD. V lost 1 base and J 2 bases, leaving 2 bases between the germline ends. There are 12 residues in the CDR3. The CDR3 DNA reads as TGTGCCATCAGTGAGTTAAACTATGGCTACACCTTC. It translates to CAISELNYGYTF.

The chain uses TRBV11-3 and TRBJ2-1, with 7 bases aligning to TRBD2. CDR1 SGHNT and CDR2 YENEEA come from the germline V gene. The CDR3 has 15 amino acids. V gave up 0 bases and J gave up 5 bases; unmatched junction bases: 4. The CDR3 DNA reads as TGTGCCAGCAGCTTAGAGGCTAGCGGTAACAATGAGCAGTTCTTC. This encodes CASSLEASGNNEQFF.

CDR3: CAWSAGQPVYGYTF. The CDR3 DNA follows: TGTGCCTGGAGTGCGGGACAGCCGGTTTATGGCTACACCTTC. The chain is built from TRBV30 and TRBJ1-2, with TRBD1 matching 7 bases. Per germline, CDR1 GTSNPN and CDR2 SVGIG (reference sequence). J lost 5 bases, V lost 1 base, and 7 bases had no gene match. The CDR3 covers 14 residues. Complete variable domain (other parts from reference TRBV30 and TRBJ1-2): SQTIHQWPATLVQPVGSPLSLECTVEGTSNPNLYWYRQAAGRGLQLLFYSVGIGQISSEVPQNLSASRPQDRQFILSSKKLLLSDSGFYLCAWSAGQPVYGYTFGSGTRLTVV.

The rearrangement uses TRBV27 and TRBJ2-3, with 7 positions matching TRBD2. This CDR3 spans 18 amino acids. J lost 2 bases, V lost 2 bases, and 13 bases had no gene match. Germline-derived CDR1 and CDR2 are MNHEY and SMNVEV (reference sequence). CDR3 region: CASSLIALWGGNTDTQYF. The CDR3 DNA reads as TGTGCCAGCAGTTTAATAGCCCTGTGGGGGGGGAACACAGATACGCAGTATTTT.

The V call is TRBV5-1, the J call TRBJ1-2; TRBD1 agrees at 9 bases. This CDR3 region has 13 residues. Germline V CDR1 and CDR2: SGHRS, YFSETQ. V was clipped by 4 bases and J by 4 bases; unmatched bases: 2. The CDR3 nucleotides are TGCGCCAGCAGCGACAGGGGGTCCTATGGCTACACCTTC. Amino acids: CASSDRGSYGYTF.

The chain carries TRBV5-6 and TRBJ1-2, with 7 bases identical to TRBD1. After removal of 4 bases from V and 8 bases from J, the junction contained 8 bases not matched to a gene. This CDR3 has 13 residues. CDR1 SGHDT and CDR2 YYEEEE come from the germline V gene. CDR3 region: CASSPDRAQGYTF. CDR3 coding DNA: TGTGCCAGCAGCCCAGACAGGGCCCAAGGCTACACCTTC.

This clone was picked up a small number of times. This rearrangement joins TRBV30 to TRBJ1-2; D might be TRBD1 (5 bases). V was clipped by 5 bases and J by 1 base, with 17 bases between them. The CDR3 covers 15 residues. Germline V CDR1 and CDR2: GTSNPN, SVGIG (reference sequence). CDR3 sequence (DNA): TGTGCCTGGTATGGGGGGGAGCGGTTTAACTATGGCTACACCTTC. Encoded protein: CAWYGGERFNYGYTF.